The 5 T cell receptor beta chains given below trace back to one sample, sequenced in a study of T cell changes during pregnancy in multiple sclerosis. Clones were sequenced by immunoSEQ multiplex PCR, and TCRdb holds only the in-frame ones, with some missing. This sample yields fewer than 140,000 clones, of which under 95% are seen a single time; 1.6% belongs to the top ten. The source was peripheral blood, collected before pregnancy. The receptors derive from a female donor with multiple sclerosis, enrolled in a pregnancy study.

The V call is TRBV5-6, the J call TRBJ2-7; TRBD2 agrees at 8 bases. The CDR3 is made up of 14 amino acids. Trimming at V came to 4 bases and at J to 0 bases, leaving 3 bases not matched to a gene. Germline V gene lookup returns CDR1 SGHDT and CDR2 YYEEEE. The CDR3 DNA reads TGTGCCAGCAGCCCGGGAGGGCCCTCCTACGAGCAGTACTTC. Translation gives CASSPGGPSYEQYF.

This clone came up once. The rearrangement joins TRBV7-9 to TRBJ2-1, with 10 nucleotides matching TRBD1. The J segment lost 8 bases and the V segment lost 7 bases, leaving 8 bases of the junction unmatched. This CDR3 region has 14 residues. The V gene's germline CDR1 is SEHNR and CDR2 FQNEAQ (reference sequence). The CDR3 here is CASNPRQGAYEQFF. For the CDR3, the DNA is TGTGCCAGCAATCCCCGACAGGGGGCATATGAGCAGTTCTTC.

DNA for the CDR3: TGCGCCAGCAGCCAAGGGTACGGGTCGTCTGAAGCTTTCTTT. This gives the protein CASSQGYGSSEAFF. The chain links TRBV4-3 to TRBJ1-1; D is unresolved. Trimming cost V 1 base and J 6 bases, with 12 bases left between them. This CDR3 region has 14 residues. The germline gives CDR1 LGHNA, CDR2 YSLEER.

The gene calls are TRBV19 and TRBJ2-2, with D possibly matching TRBD1 (6 bases). The V end was cut by 2 bases, the J end by 1 base, with 8 bases between. The CDR3 contains 15 residues. Germline V gene lookup returns CDR1 LNHDA and CDR2 SQIVND (reference sequence). CDR3 amino acids: CASSISGVNTGELFF. CDR3 DNA sequence: TGTGCCAGTAGTATATCAGGGGTGAACACCGGGGAGCTGTTTTTT.

Here the CDR3 reads CASSSRTEKNTEAFF. The CDR3 region has the DNA TGTGCCAGCAGCTCTAGGACAGAAAAGAACACTGAAGCTTTCTTT. The chain couples TRBV13 to TRBJ1-1, with D perhaps matching TRBD1 (6 bases). Trimming left V 4 bases short and J 1 base short, with 13 bases between. Germline V gives CDR1 PRHDT, CDR2 FYEKMQ (reference sequence). The CDR3 sequence is 15 residues long.